This T cell receptor gamma chain was sequenced during a study of γδ T cells in repeated Plasmodium falciparum infection. The study, taken as a whole, reports: Many TCRgamma sequences overlapped between individuals in stable Vgamma9/Vdelta2+ repertoires.

V shed 2 bases, J shed 4 bases, and the junction held 8 bases outside the gene matches. The germline CDR1 and CDR2 sequences are GITISATS and ISYDGTV (reference sequence). This CDR3 region has 18 residues. Flow sorting of PBMC yielded separate Vgamma9/Vdelta2+ and Vdelta2-negative gammadelta T cell populations for bulk repertoire analysis. This clone showed up just a few times. The antigen remains unidentified. TCRdb re-identified clones in the multiplex PCR reads via CATT. The table records approximately 5,200 gamma-chain clones, 3% to 4% of them present only once. Sequencing used gamma-delta T cells from blood. The rearrangement joins TRGV9 to TRGJP. This clonotype was obtained from a pool of human donors (malaria-infected and uninfected, not separated). CDR3 residues: CALWEAKPQELGKKIKVF. The CDR3 DNA sequence: TGTGCCTTGTGGGAGGCAAAACCACAAGAGTTGGGCAAAAAAATCAAGGTATTT.